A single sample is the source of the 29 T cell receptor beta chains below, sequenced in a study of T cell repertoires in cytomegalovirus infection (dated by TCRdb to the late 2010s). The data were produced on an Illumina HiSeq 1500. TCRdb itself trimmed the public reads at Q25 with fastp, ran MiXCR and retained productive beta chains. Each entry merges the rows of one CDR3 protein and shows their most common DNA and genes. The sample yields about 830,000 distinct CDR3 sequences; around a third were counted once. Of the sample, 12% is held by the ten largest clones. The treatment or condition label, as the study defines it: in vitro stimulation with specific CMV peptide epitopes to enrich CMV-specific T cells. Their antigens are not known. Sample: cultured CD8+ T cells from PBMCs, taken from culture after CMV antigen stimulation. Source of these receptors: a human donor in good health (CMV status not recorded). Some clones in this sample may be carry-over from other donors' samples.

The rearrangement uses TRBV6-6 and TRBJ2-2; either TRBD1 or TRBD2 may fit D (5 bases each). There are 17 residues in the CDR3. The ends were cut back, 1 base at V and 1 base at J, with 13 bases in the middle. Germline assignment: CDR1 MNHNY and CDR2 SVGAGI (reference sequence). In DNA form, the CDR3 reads TGTGCCAGCAGTTACTTGCTCCGGGACGGGAACACCGGGGAGCTGTTTTTT. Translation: CASSYLLRDGNTGELFF.

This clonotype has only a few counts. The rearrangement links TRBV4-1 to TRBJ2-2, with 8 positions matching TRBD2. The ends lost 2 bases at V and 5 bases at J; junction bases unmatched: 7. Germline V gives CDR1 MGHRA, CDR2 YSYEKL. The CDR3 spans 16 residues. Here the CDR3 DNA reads TGCGCCAGCAGCCAAACCCCGGGACTAGAAACCGGGGAGCTGTTTTTT. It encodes CASSQTPGLETGELFF.

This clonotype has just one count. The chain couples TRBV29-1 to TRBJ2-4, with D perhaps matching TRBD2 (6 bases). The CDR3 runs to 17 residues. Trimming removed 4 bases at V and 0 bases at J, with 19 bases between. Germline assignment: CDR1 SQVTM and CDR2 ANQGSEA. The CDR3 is CSVVGMMGGLAKNIQYF. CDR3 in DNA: TGCAGCGTTGTTGGCATGATGGGGGGTCTAGCCAAAAACATTCAGTACTTC.

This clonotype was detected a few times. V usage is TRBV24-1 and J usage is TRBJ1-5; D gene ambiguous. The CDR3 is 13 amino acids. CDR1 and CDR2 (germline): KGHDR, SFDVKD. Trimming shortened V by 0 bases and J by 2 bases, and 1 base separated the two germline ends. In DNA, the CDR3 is TGTGCCACCAGTGATTTGGGCAATCAGCCCCAGCATTTT. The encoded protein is CATSDLGNQPQHF.

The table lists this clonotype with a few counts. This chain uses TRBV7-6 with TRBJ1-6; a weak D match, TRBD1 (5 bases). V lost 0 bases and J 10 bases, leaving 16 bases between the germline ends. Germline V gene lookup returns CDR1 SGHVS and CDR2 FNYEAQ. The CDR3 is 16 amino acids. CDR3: CASSLAYRGPKSPLHF. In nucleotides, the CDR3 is TGTGCCAGCAGCTTAGCGTATAGGGGACCTAAATCACCCCTCCACTTT.

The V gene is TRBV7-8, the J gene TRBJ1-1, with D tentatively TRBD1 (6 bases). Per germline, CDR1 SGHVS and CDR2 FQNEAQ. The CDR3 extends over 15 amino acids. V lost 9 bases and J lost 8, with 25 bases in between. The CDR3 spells CARSPYGGQVMEAFF. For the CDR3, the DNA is TGTGCCAGGAGCCCCTATGGGGGGCAAGTCATGGAAGCTTTCTTT. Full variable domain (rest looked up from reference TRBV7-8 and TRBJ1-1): GAGVSQSPRYKVAKRGQDVALRCDPISGHVSLFWYQQALGQGPEFLTYFQNEAQLDKSGLPSDRFFAERPEGSVSTLKIQRTQQEDSAVYLCARSPYGGQVMEAFFGQGTRLTVV.

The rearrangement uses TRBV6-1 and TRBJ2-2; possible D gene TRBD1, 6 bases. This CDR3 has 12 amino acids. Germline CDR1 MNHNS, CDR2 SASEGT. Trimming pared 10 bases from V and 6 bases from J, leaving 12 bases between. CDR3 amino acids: CATEGVAGELFF. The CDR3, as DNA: TGTGCCACCGAGGGGGTGGCCGGGGAGCTGTTTTTT.

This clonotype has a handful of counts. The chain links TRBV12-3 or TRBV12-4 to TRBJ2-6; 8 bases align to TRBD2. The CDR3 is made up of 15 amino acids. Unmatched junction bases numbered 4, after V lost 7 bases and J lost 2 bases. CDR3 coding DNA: TGTGCCAGCATCGGCGGGGGGACTGGGGCCAACGTCCTGACTTTC. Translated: CASIGGGTGANVLTF.

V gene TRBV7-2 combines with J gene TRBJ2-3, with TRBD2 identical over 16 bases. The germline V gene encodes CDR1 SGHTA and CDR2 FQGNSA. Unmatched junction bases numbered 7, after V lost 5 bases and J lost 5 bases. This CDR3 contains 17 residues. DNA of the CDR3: TGTGCCAGCAGCCAGGGACTAGCGGGGGGGCCAAGAGATACGCAGTATTTT. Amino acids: CASSQGLAGGPRDTQYF.

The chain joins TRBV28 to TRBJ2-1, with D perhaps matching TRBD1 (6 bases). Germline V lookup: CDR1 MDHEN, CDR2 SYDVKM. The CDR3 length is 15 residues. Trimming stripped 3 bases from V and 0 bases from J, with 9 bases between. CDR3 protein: CASSLNRVSYNEQFF. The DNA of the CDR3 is TGTGCCAGCAGTTTGAACAGGGTCTCCTACAATGAGCAGTTCTTC.

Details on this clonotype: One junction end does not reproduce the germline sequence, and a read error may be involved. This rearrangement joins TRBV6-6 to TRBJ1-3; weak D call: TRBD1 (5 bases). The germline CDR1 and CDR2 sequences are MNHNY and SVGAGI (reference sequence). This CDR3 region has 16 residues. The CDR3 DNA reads TGTGCCGGCAGATCTGGGCCCGGGCGGGGGGAAAACACCATATATTTT. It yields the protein CAGRSGPGRGENTIYF.

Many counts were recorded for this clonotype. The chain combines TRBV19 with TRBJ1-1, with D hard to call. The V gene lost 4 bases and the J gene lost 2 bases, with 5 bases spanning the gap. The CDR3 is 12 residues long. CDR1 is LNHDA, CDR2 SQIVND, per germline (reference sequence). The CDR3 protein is CASSNPNTEAFF. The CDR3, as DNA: TGTGCCAGTAGTAACCCTAACACTGAAGCTTTCTTT.

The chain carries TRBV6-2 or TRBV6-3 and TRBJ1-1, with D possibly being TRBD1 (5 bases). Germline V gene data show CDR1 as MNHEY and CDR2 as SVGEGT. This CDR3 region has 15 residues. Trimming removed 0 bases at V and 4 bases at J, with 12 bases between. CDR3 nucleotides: TGTGCCAGCAGTTACTCGGGGGGTTCGTCCACTGAAGCTTTCTTT. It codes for CASSYSGGSSTEAFF.

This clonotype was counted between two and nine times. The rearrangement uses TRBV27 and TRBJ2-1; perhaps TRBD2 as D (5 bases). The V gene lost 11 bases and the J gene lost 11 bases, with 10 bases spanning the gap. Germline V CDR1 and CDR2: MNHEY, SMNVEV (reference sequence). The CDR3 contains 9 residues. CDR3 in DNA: TGTGCCCTGGAGGCAAAGCAGTTCTTC. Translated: CALEAKQFF.

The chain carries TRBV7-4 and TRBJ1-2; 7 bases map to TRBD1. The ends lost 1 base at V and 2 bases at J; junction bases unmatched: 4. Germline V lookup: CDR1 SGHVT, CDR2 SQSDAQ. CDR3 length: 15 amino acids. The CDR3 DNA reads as TGTGCCAGCAGCTTAGTAGAGGGGGCGAACTATGGCTACACCTTC. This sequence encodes CASSLVEGANYGYTF.

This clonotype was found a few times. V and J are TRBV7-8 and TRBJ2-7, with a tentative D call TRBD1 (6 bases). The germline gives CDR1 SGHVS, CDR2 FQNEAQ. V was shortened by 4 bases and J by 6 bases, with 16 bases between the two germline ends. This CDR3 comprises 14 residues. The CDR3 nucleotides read TGTGCCAGCAGCTGGTTTTCAGGGGCGGCCGAGCAGTACTTC. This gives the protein CASSWFSGAAEQYF.

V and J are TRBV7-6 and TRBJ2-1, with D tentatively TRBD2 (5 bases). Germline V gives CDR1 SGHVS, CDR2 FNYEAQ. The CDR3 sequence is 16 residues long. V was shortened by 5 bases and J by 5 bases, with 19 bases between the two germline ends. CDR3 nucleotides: TGTGCCAGCAGCCTAACACCTCGGGGTATGGACAATGAGCAGTTCTTC. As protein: CASSLTPRGMDNEQFF.

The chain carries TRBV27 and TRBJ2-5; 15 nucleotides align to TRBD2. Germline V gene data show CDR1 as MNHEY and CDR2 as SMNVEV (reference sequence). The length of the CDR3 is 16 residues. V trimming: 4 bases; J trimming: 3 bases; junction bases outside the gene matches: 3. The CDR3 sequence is CASSSGLAGGEETQYF. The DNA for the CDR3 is TGTGCCAGCAGTTCGGGACTAGCGGGGGGCGAAGAGACCCAGTACTTC.

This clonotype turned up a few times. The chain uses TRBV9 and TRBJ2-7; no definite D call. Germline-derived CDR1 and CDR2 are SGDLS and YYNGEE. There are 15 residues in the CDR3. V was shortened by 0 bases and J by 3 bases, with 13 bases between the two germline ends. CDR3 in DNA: TGTGCCAGCAGCGTAGCTTCACAGACGAACTACGAGCAGTACTTC. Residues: CASSVASQTNYEQYF. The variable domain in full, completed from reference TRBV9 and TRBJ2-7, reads DSGVTQTPKHLITATGQRVTLRCSPRSGDLSVYWYQQSLDQGLQFLIQYYNGEERAKGNILERFSAQQFPDLHSELNLSSLELGDSALYFCASSVASQTNYEQYFGPGTRLTVT.

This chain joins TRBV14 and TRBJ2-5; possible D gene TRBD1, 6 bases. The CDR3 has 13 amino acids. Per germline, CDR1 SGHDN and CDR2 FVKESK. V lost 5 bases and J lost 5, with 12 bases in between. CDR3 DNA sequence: TGTGCCAGCAGCATCAACAGGGTCGAGACCCAGTACTTC. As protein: CASSINRVETQYF.

The CDR3 loop reads CASTNTPGDTYGYTF. The DNA for the CDR3 is TGTGCCAGCACCAATACCCCCGGGGACACCTATGGCTACACCTTC. This rearrangement joins TRBV6-6 to TRBJ1-2; a weak D match, TRBD1 (6 bases). V was pared by 7 bases and J by 4 bases, with 19 bases between. Germline CDR1 is MNHNY and CDR2 is SVGAGI (reference sequence). This CDR3 spans 15 amino acids.

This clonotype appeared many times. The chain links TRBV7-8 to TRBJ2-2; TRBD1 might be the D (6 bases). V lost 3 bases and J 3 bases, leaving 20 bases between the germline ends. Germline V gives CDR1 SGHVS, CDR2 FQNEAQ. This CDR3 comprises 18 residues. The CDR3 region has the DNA TGTGCCAGCAGCTTTCCGGACACAGGGTCCGCGTACACCGGGGAGCTGTTTTTT. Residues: CASSFPDTGSAYTGELFF.

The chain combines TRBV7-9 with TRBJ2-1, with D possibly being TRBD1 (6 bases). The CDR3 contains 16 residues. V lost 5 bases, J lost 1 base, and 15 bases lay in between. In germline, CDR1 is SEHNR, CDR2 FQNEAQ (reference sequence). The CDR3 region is CASSTQGQGSYNEQFF. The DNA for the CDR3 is TGTGCCAGCAGCACCCAGGGGCAAGGGTCCTACAATGAGCAGTTCTTC.

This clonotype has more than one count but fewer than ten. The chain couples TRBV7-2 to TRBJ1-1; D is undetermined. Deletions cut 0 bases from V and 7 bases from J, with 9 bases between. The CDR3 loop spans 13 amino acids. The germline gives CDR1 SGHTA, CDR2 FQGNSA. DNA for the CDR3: TGTGCCAGCAGCTTAGCGGGCAGAGTTGAAGCTTTCTTT. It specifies CASSLAGRVEAFF.

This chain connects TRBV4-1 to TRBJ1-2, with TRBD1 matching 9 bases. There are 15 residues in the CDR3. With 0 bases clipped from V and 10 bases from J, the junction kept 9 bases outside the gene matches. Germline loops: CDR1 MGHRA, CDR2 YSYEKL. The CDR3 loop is CASSQDLGTGLDYTF. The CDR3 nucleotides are TGCGCCAGCAGCCAAGACCTCGGGACAGGGCTTGACTACACCTTC.

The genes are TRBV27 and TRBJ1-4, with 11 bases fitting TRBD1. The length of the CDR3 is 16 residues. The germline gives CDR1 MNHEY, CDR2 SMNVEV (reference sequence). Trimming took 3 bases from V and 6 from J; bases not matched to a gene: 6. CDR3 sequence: CASSFRTGGFYEKLFF. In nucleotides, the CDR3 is TGTGCCAGCAGTTTCCGGACAGGGGGCTTTTATGAAAAACTGTTTTTT. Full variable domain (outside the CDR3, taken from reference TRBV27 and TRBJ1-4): EAQVTQNPRYLITVTGKKLTVTCSQNMNHEYMSWYRQDPGLGLRQIYYSMNVEVTDKGDVPEGYKVSRKEKRNFPLILESPSPNQTSLYFCASSFRTGGFYEKLFFGSGTQLSVL.

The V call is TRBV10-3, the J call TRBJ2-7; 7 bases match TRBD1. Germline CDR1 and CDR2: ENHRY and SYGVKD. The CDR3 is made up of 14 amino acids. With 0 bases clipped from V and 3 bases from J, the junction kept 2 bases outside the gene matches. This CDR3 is CAISESRQGYEQYF. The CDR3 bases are TGTGCCATCAGTGAGTCGCGACAGGGCTACGAGCAGTACTTC.

CDR3 loop: CASSSAGGNTEAFF. CDR3 bases: TGTGCCAGCAGTTCCGCGGGGGGGAACACTGAAGCTTTCTTT. This chain links TRBV6-2 or TRBV6-3 with TRBJ1-1, with TRBD1 as a possible D gene (5 bases). CDR3 size: 14 residues. CDR1 and CDR2 from the germline V gene are MNHEY and SVGEGT. Trimming stripped 4 bases from V and 1 base from J, with 10 bases between.

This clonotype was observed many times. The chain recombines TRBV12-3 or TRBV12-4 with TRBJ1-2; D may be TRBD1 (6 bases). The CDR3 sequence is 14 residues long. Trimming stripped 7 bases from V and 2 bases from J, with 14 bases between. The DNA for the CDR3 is TGTGCCAGCACCGACCCAGGGGTAAACTATGGCTACACCTTC. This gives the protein CASTDPGVNYGYTF.